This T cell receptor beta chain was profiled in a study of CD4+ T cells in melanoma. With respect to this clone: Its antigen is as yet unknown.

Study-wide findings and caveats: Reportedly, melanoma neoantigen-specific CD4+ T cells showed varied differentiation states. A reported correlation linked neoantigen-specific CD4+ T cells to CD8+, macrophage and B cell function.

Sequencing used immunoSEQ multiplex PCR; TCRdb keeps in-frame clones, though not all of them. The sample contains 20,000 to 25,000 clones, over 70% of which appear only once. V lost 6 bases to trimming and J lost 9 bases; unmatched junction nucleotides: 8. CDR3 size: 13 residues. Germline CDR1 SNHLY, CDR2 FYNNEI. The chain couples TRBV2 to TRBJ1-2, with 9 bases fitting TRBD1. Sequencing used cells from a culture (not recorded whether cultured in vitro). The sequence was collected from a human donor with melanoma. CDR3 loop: CASRGQGTLSYTF. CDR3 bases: TGTGCCAGCAGGGGACAGGGCACTTTGAGCTACACCTTC.